This T cell receptor (beta chain) comes out of a study of control samples from healthy donors and cancer patients. The ends lost 8 bases at V and 9 bases at J; junction bases unmatched: 8. The CDR3 consists of 14 residues. CDR1 MNHEY and CDR2 SVGAGI come from the germline V gene. Profiling relied on immunoSEQ multiplex PCR, and the TCRdb table lists in-frame clones only, not all of them. This sample has under 100,000 clones, with 88% found just once. What was sequenced was blood. This TCR was sampled from a woman aged 70 to 79 in good health. The V and J genes are TRBV6-5 and TRBJ1-6; TRBD1 matches 9 bases. The CDR3 protein is CASGGTGGSSPLHF. The CDR3, as DNA: TGTGCCAGCGGGGGCACAGGGGGCAGTTCACCCCTCCACTTT.